This section outlines one T cell receptor beta chain sequence together with its context. Its recognized antigen is unknown. No clone much larger than this one lies a single base away; base qualities are absent. Library generation was performed with 5' RACE. For sequencing, an Illumina HiSeq 2500 was employed. A second PCR of roughly 7 to 11 cycles was performed with a sample-barcoded 5' primer and a J-beta primer mix. Each TCR beta cDNA molecule received a unique molecular identifier from a template-switch 5' adaptor carrying 12 random nucleotides. Each sample yielded at least 3 million CDR3-containing paired-end reads. First-strand cDNA was synthesized from all RNA with the Mint cDNA synthesis kit, primed by a TRBC-specific oligonucleotide. Following uracil-DNA glycosylase treatment, a first 18-cycle PCR with universal primers M1SS and BC2_uni_R was performed on all cDNA. As for how the authors treated the data: Each sample was normalized by randomly selecting 1 million high-quality reads, each carrying a distinct molecular identifier. Reads sharing molecular identifiers were discarded rather than binned into consensus sequences. MiTCR, run with a Q25 quality threshold and the strictest error-elimination algorithm, handled CDR3 identification, clonotype clustering and error correction. A nonparametric unseen species model with Euler transformation was used to estimate lower-bound total TCR beta diversity. TCRdb reran the public reads through fastp at Q25 and MiXCR, keeping productive beta chains. Each CDR3 protein appears once, grouped with its most common genes and DNA. Here the V and J calls rest on TCRdb's processing, not on the authors' analysis. Recorded for this sample are roughly 1,500,000 distinct CDR3 sequences; 34% of them occurred a single time. About 11% of the sample comes from the top ten.

The 39 donors, aged about 6 to 100 years, were systemically healthy Caucasian individuals from Russia. Ten milliliters of peripheral blood were drawn from each donor into EDTA-treated Vacutainer tubes. PBMCs were isolated by Ficoll-Paque density-gradient centrifugation, with at least 6 million obtained per sample. Trizol reagent was used to extract total RNA from the PBMCs, yielding at least 5.5 micrograms per sample. Naive CD45RAhigh/CD27high T cell percentages were measured by flow cytometry on a PBMC aliquot from every donor. The sample is drawn from a study of blood T cells in healthy people across ages (dated by TCRdb to the mid-2010s). For context, the study as a whole: Template switching captured roughly one uniquely barcoded TCR beta cDNA molecule per two T cells in model experiments. To track age-related changes in TCR beta repertoire diversity, the study relied on deep sequencing normalized with unique cDNA molecular identifiers. The donors were split into four age groups: young (average around 17 years), middle-aged (more than 35), aged (approximately 60) and long-lived (roughly 88). To avoid experimental bias, donors of different ages were spread randomly across the sequencing lanes. The study analyzed two additional independent replicas of 1 million unique cDNA reads from the same blood draw for two donors, one aged 18 to 30 and one aged 80 or older.

The investigation overall reported the following: Donor CMV infection status was unknown, potentially confounding age-related changes in expanded clonotypes. Observed TCR beta diversity per million T cells fell roughly linearly with age, and a significant reduction was already apparent by age roughly 40. A strong correlation was found between observed TCR beta diversity and the percentage of naive T cells measured by flow cytometry. Estimates of total diversity based on one million sequenced T cells were considered lower bounds and underestimates. Compared with the aged group, more naive CD4+ T cells, fewer expanded clones and increased TCR diversity were shown by the long-lived group, suggesting age selection. Since profiling was done on bulk unsorted PBMCs, naive and antigen-experienced compartments could not be conclusively compared.

CDR1 LGHDT and CDR2 YNNKEL were looked up in the germline V gene (reference sequence). Taken from cysteine to phenylalanine, the CDR3 has 16 residues. The read is trimmed to its CDR3 DNA, 48 bases read in frame from base 1. V is pared back by 1 base and J by 6 bases, with 16 bases lying between the germline termini. Recombination connected TRBV3-1 to TRBJ1-5; tentative D gene TRBD1, with 6 bases matching. The clonotype comes from a woman aged 25-40 years in good health. Sequencing used blood. CDR3 region: CASSQGAGGWGQPQHF. The nucleotide sequence is TGTGCCAGCAGCCAAGGCGCGGGGGGCTGGGGTCAGCCCCAGCATTTT.